The entry below describes one TCR beta chain. Its matching antigen is unknown. The study sequenced cultured CD4+ T cell DNA using the Oncomine TCR Beta short-read assay. Using its own MiXCR run on the PCR reads, TCRdb lists one record per CDR3 protein. The table has about 10,000 distinct CDR3 sequences, just under 75% seen once; the top ten hold about 9.8%. Treatment here: roughly ten-day PBMC culture with coronavirus spike peptide pools or control peptides (ViraFEST assay). This CDR3 region has 14 residues. Looked up from germline, CDR1 is DFQATT and CDR2 is SNEGSKA (reference sequence). V dropped 0 bases and J dropped 7 bases, with 14 bases sitting between them. The data were taken from a study of vaccination and CD4 T cells after COVID-19.

The receptor was isolated from a human donor who had recovered from COVID-19. This chain links TRBV20-1 with TRBJ2-3, with D perhaps TRBD2 (5 bases). The sequenced sample was CD4+ T cells from blood, cultured in vitro. DNA of the CDR3: TGCAGTGCTAGAGAGGGGAGAGGGATTCATACGCAGTATTTT. Translated, it gives CSAREGRGIHTQYF.